A selection of T cell receptor beta chains follows, all from one sample in a study of blood T cell repertoires in COVID-19. Sequencing used immunoSEQ multiplex PCR; TCRdb keeps in-frame clones, though not all of them. The data show around 100,000 clones, 69% seen once. The sample was peripheral blood. The receptors were sampled from an older man with acute or convalescent COVID-19. Both conserved end residues are part of each CDR3. A D gene is named only where the DNA matches it firmly. Some rows have no size entry. The others give once, few or many, or a class for an expanded clone.

J,size,V,D,CDR3,DNA
TRBJ2-7,few,TRBV20-1,.,CSARKLHEQYF,TGCAGTGCTAGGAAACTTCACGAGCAGTACTTC
TRBJ1-1,few,TRBV5-4,.,CASSSTDPRAEAFF,TGTGCCAGCAGCTCGACCGATCCACGGGCTGAAGCTTTCTTT
TRBJ2-7,.,TRBV28,TRBD1,CASSWTGVNEQYF,TGTGCCAGCAGTTGGACAGGCGTGAACGAGCAGTACTTC
TRBJ1-2,.,TRBV6-5,.,CASRPNPSPNYGYTF,TGTGCCAGCAGACCCAACCCTAGCCCGAACTATGGCTACACCTTC
TRBJ2-1,.,TRBV4-3,.,CASSQEDGRGKQFF,TGCGCCAGCAGCCAAGAGGATGGCAGGGGAAAGCAGTTCTTC
TRBJ1-5,few,TRBV24-1,.,CATRIIQVGARDNQPQHF,TGTGCCACCAGGATTATACAGGTTGGGGCACGAGACAATCAGCCCCAGCATTTT
TRBJ2-7,.,TRBV28,TRBD1,CASSWTGPTYEQYF,TGTGCCAGCAGTTGGACAGGGCCGACCTACGAGCAGTACTTC
TRBJ1-1,.,TRBV18,TRBD1,CASSPDRADEAFF,TGTGCCAGCTCACCGGACAGGGCTGATGAAGCTTTCTTT
TRBJ2-2,.,TRBV5-4,TRBD1,CASSVPGGGELFF,TGTGCCAGCAGCGTCCCAGGGGGCGGGGAGCTGTTTTTT
TRBJ2-7,.,TRBV6-5,.,CASSYLAGGSYEQYF,TGTGCCAGCAGTTATCTAGCAGGAGGCTCCTACGAGCAGTACTTC
TRBJ1-5,.,TRBV18,.,CASSPLSGVVNQPQHF,TGTGCCAGCTCACCCTTGTCCGGGGTTGTCAATCAGCCCCAGCATTTT
TRBJ2-1,.,TRBV15,TRBD1,CATSRARPGQGQGEQFF,TGTGCCACCAGCAGAGCGCGGCCGGGACAGGGACAGGGTGAGCAGTTCTTC
TRBJ1-5,.,TRBV27,.,CASSLSSIQPQHF,TGTGCCAGCAGTTTATCGAGTATTCAGCCCCAGCATTTT
TRBJ1-4,.,TRBV27,.,CASVRVEDEKLFF,TGTGCCAGTGTCCGGGTAGAAGATGAAAAACTGTTTTTT
TRBJ2-7,.,TRBV5-5,TRBD1,CASSSRWDRTYEQYF,TGTGCCAGCAGCTCTAGATGGGACAGGACCTACGAGCAGTACTTC
TRBJ2-5,few,TRBV24-1,.,CATSDKALQETQYF,TGTGCCACCAGTGATAAAGCCCTCCAAGAGACCCAGTACTTC
TRBJ1-2,.,TRBV6-5,.,CASSLQGVGGYTF,TGTGCCAGCAGTCTACAGGGAGTAGGGGGCTACACCTTC
TRBJ1-4,.,TRBV30,.,CAWSVRDSLNEKLFF,TGTGCCTGGAGTGTACGAGACAGCCTTAATGAAAAACTGTTTTTT
TRBJ1-4,once,TRBV5-6,.,CASSLYTGTGVEKLFF,TGTGCCAGCAGCTTATATACCGGGACGGGGGTTGAAAAACTGTTTTTT
TRBJ2-3,.,TRBV6-2/TRBV6-3,.,CASSPGLGSTDTQYF,TGTGCCAGCAGTCCGGGGTTGGGAAGCACAGATACGCAGTATTTT
TRBJ2-1,.,TRBV10-3,.,CATGPEARVDEQFF,TGTGCCACCGGTCCCGAAGCCCGGGTCGATGAGCAGTTCTTC
TRBJ2-1,.,TRBV6-5,.,CASSSHNEQFF,TGTGCCAGCTCGTCCCACAATGAGCAGTTCTTC
TRBJ1-5,.,TRBV28,.,CASSSTGNNQPQHF,TGTGCCAGCAGCAGCACAGGGAACAATCAGCCCCAGCATTTT
TRBJ1-1,.,TRBV4-3,.,CASSQEYWTEAFF,TGCGCCAGCAGCCAAGAATATTGGACAGAAGCTTTCTTT
TRBJ2-7,few,TRBV18,TRBD1,CASSPYVFRDRPYEQYF,TGTGCCAGCTCACCTTACGTATTCCGGGACAGGCCTTACGAGCAGTACTTC
TRBJ2-1,.,TRBV24-1,.,CATSDSRRVNEQFF,TGTGCCACCAGTGATTCACGCAGGGTCAATGAGCAGTTCTTC